Below are 27 T cell receptor beta chains sequenced from a single sample in a study of CD8 T cells in ankylosing spondylitis. Study findings and constraints: A TCR beta motif of about 8 highly homologous variants appeared characteristic of ankylosing spondylitis blood.

TCRdb re-called the 5' RACE reads with MiXCR, one entry per CDR3 protein. The sample shows some 200,000 distinct CDR3 sequences, 6% to 8.5% of them seen only once. Their antigens remain unidentified. Sample: blood, either unsorted or a sorted T cell fraction (not recorded which). The receptors were sampled from a male donor with ankylosing spondylitis.

This clonotype occurred many times. V usage is TRBV9 and J usage is TRBJ1-2; D remains ambiguous. Germline CDR1 is SGDLS and CDR2 is YYNGEE. V lost 5 bases and J lost 3, with 8 bases in between. The CDR3 is made up of 12 amino acids. CDR3 nucleotides: TGTGCCAGCAGGGGTTCGGACTATGGCTACACCTTC. Translation gives CASRGSDYGYTF. Drawing the rest from reference TRBV9 and TRBJ1-2, the complete variable domain is DSGVTQTPKHLITATGQRVTLRCSPRSGDLSVYWYQQSLDQGLQFLIQYYNGEERAKGNILERFSAQQFPDLHSELNLSSLELGDSALYFCASRGSDYGYTFGSGTRLTVV.

The sample holds many counts of this clonotype. The chain links TRBV20-1 to TRBJ2-7; D gene ambiguous. The germline V gene has CDR1 DFQATT and CDR2 SNEGSKA (reference sequence). This CDR3 spans 11 amino acids. Trimming removed 7 bases at V and 0 bases at J, with 7 bases between. CDR3 loop: CSVWPSYEQYF. The CDR3 DNA follows: TGCAGTGTCTGGCCCTCCTACGAGCAGTACTTC.

This chain uses TRBV7-3 with TRBJ2-1; 10 bases match TRBD2. Per germline, CDR1 SGHTA and CDR2 FQGTGA. CDR3 length: 15 amino acids. After removal of 4 bases from V and 6 bases from J, the junction contained 6 bases not matched to a gene. The CDR3 is CASSSSGGAPNEQFF. CDR3 nucleotide sequence: TGTGCCAGCAGCTCGAGCGGGGGGGCGCCCAATGAGCAGTTCTTC.

This clonotype was detected many times. The V gene is TRBV7-3, the J gene TRBJ2-1, with 8 nucleotides matching TRBD1. V trimming: 4 bases; J trimming: 3 bases; junction bases outside the gene matches: 8. The CDR3 has 16 amino acids. Germline V CDR1 and CDR2: SGHTA, FQGTGA. The CDR3 DNA reads as TGTGCCAGCAGCTCACAGGGGGACGTTGACTACAATGAGCAGTTCTTC. Its translation: CASSSQGDVDYNEQFF. Combining the CDR3 with reference TRBV7-3 and TRBJ2-1 gives the whole variable domain GAGVSQTPSNKVTEKGKYVELRCDPISGHTALYWYRQSLGQGPEFLIYFQGTGAADDSGLPNDRFFAVRPEGSVSTLKIQRTERGDSAVYLCASSSQGDVDYNEQFFGPGTRLTVL.

This clonotype was detected many times. CDR3 in amino acids: CSAGGQGAAANTEAFF. The CDR3 bases are TGCAGCGCCGGTGGGCAGGGGGCCGCGGCGAACACTGAAGCTTTCTTT. This sequence joins TRBV29-1 and TRBJ1-1, with 8 nucleotides matching TRBD1. The junction had 14 bases not matched to a gene; V was cut back by 7 bases and J by 1 base. Germline V gene sequence: CDR1 SQVTM, CDR2 ANQGSEA. The CDR3 is made up of 16 amino acids.

This clonotype has only a few counts. This chain connects TRBV2 to TRBJ2-7; 12 positions match TRBD1. This CDR3 is built from 16 residues. Looked up from germline, CDR1 is SNHLY and CDR2 is FYNNEI. With 5 bases clipped from V and 5 bases from J, the junction kept 10 bases outside the gene matches. The CDR3 nucleotides are TGTGCCAGCAGTTCACCGGTAGGGACAGGGGGCAACGAGCAGTACTTC. Translating gives CASSSPVGTGGNEQYF.

This clonotype was counted at least ten times. The V call is TRBV20-1, the J call TRBJ2-1; TRBD2 matches 12 bases. The J segment lost 4 bases and the V segment lost 6 bases, leaving 7 bases of the junction unmatched. CDR3 size: 15 residues. CDR1 and CDR2 (germline): DFQATT, SNEGSKA (reference sequence). Here the CDR3 DNA reads TGCAGTGCCGCGGAAGGGACTAGCGGGTACAATGAGCAGTTCTTC. Translating gives CSAAEGTSGYNEQFF.

The chain links TRBV11-2 to TRBJ2-3; D may correspond to TRBD1 or TRBD2 (5 bases each). This CDR3 comprises 15 residues. Germline CDR1 is SGHAT and CDR2 is FQNNGV. The V and J ends lost 4 bases and 2 bases respectively, with 13 bases between them. In DNA form, the CDR3 reads TGTGCCAGCAGCTCGGGAAGGGGAGACACAGATACGCAGTATTTT. It yields the protein CASSSGRGDTDTQYF.

This clonotype was found many times. The rearrangement uses TRBV4-3 and TRBJ1-2; 8 bases are a match to TRBD1. V trimming: 1 base; J trimming: 4 bases; junction bases outside the gene matches: 8. Germline values: CDR1 LGHNA, CDR2 YSLEER. The CDR3 length is 16 residues. The CDR3 bases are TGCGCCAGCAGCCAAGTCGGACAGGGCGGGAGCTATGGCTACACCTTC. Translated, it gives CASSQVGQGGSYGYTF.

This clonotype was detected many times. The rearrangement links TRBV9 to TRBJ1-2; maybe TRBD1 (6 bases). The CDR3 totals 14 residues. V lost 4 bases to trimming and J lost 1 base, with 11 bases between them. Germline-derived CDR1 and CDR2 are SGDLS and YYNGEE. CDR3: CASSQEGGNYGYTF. Here the CDR3 DNA reads TGTGCCAGCAGCCAAGAAGGGGGTAACTATGGCTACACCTTC.

This clonotype showed up many times. The rearrangement uses TRBV29-1 and TRBJ2-1; D call uncertain. Trimming left V 0 bases short and J 6 bases short, with 12 bases between. CDR1 and CDR2 from the germline V gene are SQVTM and ANQGSEA. CDR3 length: 14 residues. CDR3 sequence: CSVEDPGPSNEQFF. The CDR3 DNA reads as TGCAGCGTTGAAGACCCCGGTCCTTCCAATGAGCAGTTCTTC.

The sample holds many counts of this clonotype. The chain combines TRBV2 with TRBJ2-1; TRBD1 aligns across 9 bases. This CDR3 has 14 amino acids. Germline loops: CDR1 SNHLY, CDR2 FYNNEI. V shed 7 bases and J 6 bases; nucleotides not matched to a gene: 7. The CDR3 loop is CASTPRDRVNEQFF. In nucleotides, the CDR3 is TGTGCCAGCACCCCAAGGGACAGGGTCAATGAGCAGTTCTTC.

Note on this clonotype: This may arise from a read error, as a much more abundant clone is one base away. The V call is TRBV7-9, the J call TRBJ2-1, with D perhaps matching TRBD1 (5 bases). Trimming shortened V by 5 bases and J by 6 bases, and 8 bases separated the two germline ends. This CDR3 has 12 residues. CDR1 and CDR2 from the germline V gene are SEHNR and FQNEAQ (reference sequence). The CDR3 region has the DNA TGTGCCAGCAGCGGCAGGGTCAATGAGCAGTTCTTC. It yields the protein CASSGRVNEQFF.

This clonotype was observed a handful of times. CDR3 protein: CASSQPGQGFQETQYF. The CDR3 DNA reads TGTGCCAGCAGCCAACCGGGACAGGGGTTTCAAGAGACCCAGTACTTC. The chain recombines TRBV4-2 with TRBJ2-5; 10 bases align to TRBD1. The ends lost 2 bases at V and 2 bases at J; junction bases unmatched: 5. CDR1 and CDR2 from the germline V gene are LGHNA and YNFKEQ. The length of the CDR3 is 16 residues.

This clonotype was detected only a few times. Possible read error: a much larger clone is one base away. The chain uses TRBV27 and TRBJ2-1, with 11 bases identical to TRBD2. With 5 bases clipped from V and 4 bases from J, the junction kept 4 bases outside the gene matches. CDR3 length: 15 residues. Germline-derived CDR1 and CDR2 are MNHEY and SMNVEV (reference sequence). CDR3 coding DNA: TGTGCCAGCAGTGCCGGGACTAGCGGTTACAATGAGCAGTTCTTC. It is translated as CASSAGTSGYNEQFF.

This rearrangement joins TRBV7-6 to TRBJ2-1; 7 nucleotides line up with TRBD2. This CDR3 region has 15 residues. From germline, CDR1 is SGHVS and CDR2 FNYEAQ. The trim removed 1 base at V and 7 bases at J, leaving 7 bases unmatched. For the CDR3, the DNA is TGTGCCAGCAGCTTAGGACCGGGAGGTAGGAATGAGCAGTTCTTC. Translated: CASSLGPGGRNEQFF.

This clonotype came up many times. V and J are TRBV12-3 or TRBV12-4 and TRBJ1-4; no clear D. Deletions cut 3 bases from V and 4 bases from J, with 9 bases between. The length of the CDR3 is 14 residues. The CDR3 is CASSFPPLNEKLFF. The DNA of the CDR3 is TGTGCCAGCAGTTTTCCCCCCCTTAATGAAAAACTGTTTTTT.

This clonotype was observed a few times. This chain connects TRBV25-1 to TRBJ1-1, with 10 bases matching TRBD1. Germline values: CDR1 MGHDK, CDR2 SYGVNS. The CDR3 covers 16 residues. J lost 4 bases, V lost 2 bases, and 7 bases had no gene match. In DNA, the CDR3 is TGTGCCAGCAGTGAACGACAGGGGGCCTTGGGCACTGAAGCTTTCTTT. Protein product: CASSERQGALGTEAFF.

In this sample, this clonotype turned up a few times. V usage is TRBV28 and J usage is TRBJ2-3; 10 nucleotides agree with TRBD1. Germline lookup yields CDR1 MDHEN and CDR2 SYDVKM. V shed 7 bases, J shed 6 bases, and the junction held 13 bases outside the gene matches. This CDR3 has 16 residues. The CDR3 DNA follows: TGTGCCAGCAACAGTTGGCGGGACAGGGGAGAGGATACGCAGTATTTT. Translating it yields CASNSWRDRGEDTQYF. The variable domain in full, with the rest retrieved from reference TRBV28 and TRBJ2-3, is DVKVTQSSRYLVKRTGEKVFLECVQDMDHENMFWYRQDPGLGLRLIYFSYDVKMKEKGDIPEGYSVSREKKERFSLILESASTNQTSMYLCASNSWRDRGEDTQYFGPGTRLTVL.

The chain has TRBV7-9 and TRBJ1-2, with D unresolved. The V end was cut by 1 base, the J end by 8 bases, with 11 bases between. The CDR3 is 13 residues long. Germline loops: CDR1 SEHNR, CDR2 FQNEAQ (reference sequence). CDR3 bases: TGTGCCAGCAGCTTAGAGGTGTCCTGGGGCTACACCTTC. This codes for CASSLEVSWGYTF.

The sample holds a few counts of this clonotype. The chain employs TRBV2 and TRBJ2-7; D is unresolved. The CDR3 runs 14 residues. Germline V lookup: CDR1 SNHLY, CDR2 FYNNEI. V was trimmed by 0 bases and J by 7 bases, leaving 13 bases between them. CDR3 region: CASSEALTSGEQYF. CDR3 sequence (DNA): TGTGCCAGCAGTGAAGCGCTGACTTCGGGTGAGCAGTACTTC.

This clonotype was observed many times. V is TRBV5-1 and J is TRBJ2-7; D may be TRBD1 (5 bases). Germline CDR1 reads SGHRS; CDR2 reads YFSETQ. V dropped 4 bases and J dropped 0 bases, with 17 bases sitting between them. The CDR3 has 16 residues. CDR3 in amino acids: CASSIPTTDHSYEQYF. The CDR3 coding sequence is TGCGCCAGCAGCATCCCGACGACAGATCACTCCTACGAGCAGTACTTC. Variable domain in full (rest from reference TRBV5-1 and TRBJ2-7): KAGVTQTPRYLIKTRGQQVTLSCSPISGHRSVSWYQQTPGQGLQFLFEYFSETQRNKGNFPGRFSGRQFSNSRSEMNVSTLELGDSALYLCASSIPTTDHSYEQYFGPGTRLTVT.

The chain couples TRBV7-9 to TRBJ2-3; the D gene is possibly TRBD2 (7 bases). This CDR3 region has 16 residues. V dropped 1 base and J dropped 0 bases, with 11 bases sitting between them. CDR1 and CDR2 (germline): SEHNR, FQNEAQ (reference sequence). The CDR3 is CASSLGGGHSTDTQYF. CDR3 in DNA: TGTGCCAGCAGCTTAGGCGGGGGCCATAGCACAGATACGCAGTATTTT.

This clonotype turned up a few times. This chain uses TRBV6-2 or TRBV6-3 with TRBJ2-7; 9 bases match TRBD2. Germline CDR1 MNHEY, CDR2 SVGEGT. This CDR3 has 21 residues. V was pared by 0 bases and J by 3 bases, with 21 bases of the junction left unmatched. The CDR3 sequence is CASSYSGEFGWASGENYEQYF. DNA for the CDR3: TGTGCCAGCAGTTACTCCGGCGAGTTCGGGTGGGCTAGCGGGGAGAACTACGAGCAGTACTTC.

This clonotype was counted at least ten times. The chain recombines TRBV29-1 with TRBJ1-2; possible D gene TRBD1, 6 bases. V lost 1 base to trimming and J lost 2 bases, with 17 bases between them. Germline V gene sequence: CDR1 SQVTM, CDR2 ANQGSEA. The CDR3 spans 16 residues. The DNA of the CDR3 is TGCAGCGTTGAAGGGGTCAGGGGCCCAGAGAACTATGGCTACACCTTC. Translated: CSVEGVRGPENYGYTF.

At least ten counts were recorded for this clonotype. The V gene is TRBV7-6, the J gene TRBJ2-1; D gene ambiguous. Germline V CDR1 and CDR2: SGHVS, FNYEAQ. Trimming took off 2 bases at V and 5 bases at J, with 7 bases between the two ends. The CDR3 runs to 13 residues. CDR3 in amino acids: CASSLKVNNEQFF. The CDR3, as DNA: TGTGCCAGCAGCTTAAAGGTTAACAATGAGCAGTTCTTC.

V usage is TRBV6-2 or TRBV6-3 and J usage is TRBJ2-1; no reliable D call. This CDR3 region has 14 residues. CDR1 is MNHEY and CDR2 is SVGEGT in the germline V gene. Between the trimmed V and J ends, which lost 3 bases and 5 bases, there was a span of 11 bases. CDR3: CASSYIRRDNEQFF. The CDR3 DNA reads TGTGCCAGCAGTTATATCCGGAGAGACAATGAGCAGTTCTTC.